This T cell receptor beta chain originates from a study of identifying expanded T cells in peripheral blood. Assay used: immunoSEQ multiplex PCR; TCRdb lists only in-frame clones, some missing. The repertoire holds around 91,000 clones, with about 91% as singletons. There are 15 residues in the CDR3. Germline loops: CDR1 SQVTM, CDR2 ANQGSEA. Trimming stripped 4 bases from V and 3 bases from J, with 19 bases between. The source is a person between 18 and 75 years old in good health. The sequenced sample consisted of blood. The chain recombines TRBV29-1 with TRBJ2-7; no clear D. CDR3: CSVVNSALPHYEQYF. The CDR3, as DNA: TGCAGCGTTGTTAACTCGGCCCTTCCCCACTACGAGCAGTACTTC.